This TCR beta chain was sequenced during a study of shared clonotypes between healthy human individuals. Repertoires were generated with immunoSEQ multiplex PCR, while TCRdb's copy carries only in-frame clones and drops some. Among over 2 million clones listed, approximately 90% were seen once. The germline CDR1 and CDR2 sequences are LNHDA and SQIVND (reference sequence). The CDR3 has 16 residues. The V and J ends lost 5 bases and 3 bases respectively, with 17 bases between them. Sequences were obtained from naive CD4+ T cells from PBMCs. Documented subset: CD45RA+ positively selected. This chain connects TRBV19 to TRBJ1-5; possible D gene TRBD1, 5 bases. The clonotype was recovered from a man in his late teens or twenties in good health. Some clones in this sample may be carry-over from other donors' samples. CDR3 nucleotide sequence: TGTGCCAGTAGTTCTTCCCGGGACGCATACAATCAGCCCCAGCATTTT. The encoded protein is CASSSSRDAYNQPQHF.